A single sample gave rise to the 28 T cell receptor beta chains below, sequenced in a study of blood T cells in healthy people across ages. Then a second PCR, running roughly 7 to 11 cycles, was carried out with a sample-barcoded 5' primer and a J-beta primer mix. Each CDR3 protein gets one entry after TCRdb re-called the 5' RACE reads with MiXCR. The sample holds 1 million or so distinct CDR3 sequences, almost 25% seen once. The same specimen was also included in a second study, on T cells of mothers and their children.

Sequenced sample: blood. The receptors stem from a girl aged 2-9 years in good health.

The chain uses TRBV12-3 or TRBV12-4 and TRBJ2-7; 8 bases fit TRBD1. This CDR3 has 14 residues. The V segment lost 3 bases and the J segment 5 bases; nucleotides outside the gene matches: 6. CDR3 DNA: TGTGCCAGCAGTTTTCAGGGGGCGAAAAACGAGCAGTACTTC. Translating gives CASSFQGAKNEQYF.

This chain joins TRBV7-9 and TRBJ2-1; D unclear. The end of the DNA is better explained by TRBJ2-7, so the J call may be wrong. The CDR3 is 14 residues long. Germline V CDR1 and CDR2: SEHNR, FQNEAQ (reference sequence). The DNA of the CDR3 is TGTGCCAGCAGCTTAGTAGCCTACTCCTACGAGCAGTACTTC. It encodes CASSLVAYSYEQYF.

This clonotype was seen a handful of times. The V gene is TRBV24-1, the J gene TRBJ2-5; possible D gene TRBD1, 5 bases. This CDR3 is 14 amino acids long. Trimming shortened V by 3 bases and J by 1 base, and 8 bases separated the two germline ends. Germline CDR1 reads KGHDR; CDR2 reads SFDVKD. CDR3 in DNA: TGTGCCACCAGTGATCCAGGGATCCAAGAGACCCAGTACTTC. Residues: CATSDPGIQETQYF.

In its sample, this clonotype was seen many times. The chain combines TRBV7-9 with TRBJ2-3; no definite D call. There are 15 residues in the CDR3. CDR1 and CDR2 from the germline V gene are SEHNR and FQNEAQ (reference sequence). Trimming shortened V by 1 base and J by 6 bases, and 14 bases separated the two germline ends. CDR3 region: CASSLGASRGDTQYF. CDR3 in DNA: TGTGCCAGCAGCTTAGGGGCAAGCAGAGGTGATACGCAGTATTTT.

The CDR3 loop reads CASTRTAFLDTQYF. The CDR3 DNA sequence: TGTGCCAGCACCCGGACAGCTTTTTTGGATACGCAGTATTTT. The J gene is TRBJ2-3, the V gene TRBV3-1, with TRBD1 as a possible D gene (6 bases). This CDR3 contains 14 residues. The V and J ends lost 7 bases and 6 bases respectively, with 17 bases between them. Germline CDR1 is LGHDT and CDR2 is YNNKEL (reference sequence).

This clonotype came up a few times. The chain joins TRBV6-5 to TRBJ2-7; D is unclear. Germline lookup yields CDR1 MNHEY and CDR2 SVGAGI. Trimming removed 6 bases from V and 1 base from J, with 10 bases in between. The CDR3 consists of 13 residues. The CDR3 is CASRTSFSYEQYF. CDR3 nucleotide sequence: TGTGCCAGCAGAACGTCCTTTTCCTACGAGCAGTACTTC.

V usage is TRBV4-2 and J usage is TRBJ2-7; 11 nucleotides align to TRBD1. CDR1 and CDR2 from the germline V gene are LGHNA and YNFKEQ. The trim removed 4 bases at V and 3 bases at J, leaving 5 bases unmatched. The CDR3 extends over 15 amino acids. This CDR3 is CASSPGQGDRYEQYF. The DNA for the CDR3 is TGTGCCAGCAGCCCGGGACAGGGGGACCGCTACGAGCAGTACTTC.

This chain uses TRBV5-5 with TRBJ2-5, with D possibly being TRBD2 (6 bases). The V end was cut by 0 bases, the J end by 4 bases, with 16 bases between. The CDR3 sequence is 16 residues long. Per germline, CDR1 SGHKS and CDR2 YYEKEE (reference sequence). The CDR3 reads CASSLGASEGPETQYF. The CDR3 nucleotides read TGTGCCAGCAGCTTGGGGGCTAGCGAAGGTCCAGAGACCCAGTACTTC.

This chain joins TRBV25-1 and TRBJ1-1; the D is unclear. In germline, CDR1 is MGHDK, CDR2 SYGVNS. The germline V and J ends were trimmed by 4 bases and 5 bases, with 14 bases remaining between them. The CDR3 length is 14 residues. This CDR3 reads CASSVDGVGTEAFF. Here the CDR3 DNA reads TGTGCCAGCAGTGTGGATGGGGTGGGAACTGAAGCTTTCTTT.

In its sample, this clonotype was seen many times. This rearrangement joins TRBV9 to TRBJ2-1; D ambiguous. Germline CDR1 and CDR2: SGDLS and YYNGEE. V was clipped by 3 bases and J by 10 bases, with 14 bases between them. This CDR3 contains 13 residues. Written as DNA, the CDR3 is TGTGCCAGCAGCGCCTATGACCGACAAGAGCAGTTCTTC. Amino acid sequence: CASSAYDRQEQFF.

This chain links TRBV19 with TRBJ1-5, with D hard to call. Germline V gives CDR1 LNHDA, CDR2 SQIVND (reference sequence). This CDR3 comprises 15 residues. Trimming stripped 5 bases from V and 0 bases from J, with 11 bases between. This CDR3 reads CASSAASFSNQPQHF. The DNA of the CDR3 is TGTGCCAGTAGTGCCGCTAGTTTTAGCAATCAGCCCCAGCATTTT. Filled out from reference TRBV19 and TRBJ1-5, the complete variable domain reads DGGITQSPKYLFRKEGQNVTLSCEQNLNHDAMYWYRQDPGQGLRLIYYSQIVNDFQKGDIAEGYSVSREKKESFPLTVTSAQKNPTAFYLCASSAASFSNQPQHFGDGTRLSIL.

The V and J genes are TRBV4-3 and TRBJ1-6; tentatively, D is TRBD1 (5 bases). The germline V gene has CDR1 LGHNA and CDR2 YSLEER. V was trimmed by 4 bases and J by 11 bases, leaving 15 bases between them. This CDR3 spans 14 amino acids. CDR3 protein: CASSPGLGGAPLHF. The CDR3 nucleotides read TGCGCCAGCAGCCCTGGACTCGGGGGAGCACCCCTCCACTTT.

This clonotype was seen a handful of times. J is TRBJ2-7 and V is TRBV27; a weak D match, TRBD1 (7 bases). Per germline, CDR1 MNHEY and CDR2 SMNVEV (reference sequence). This CDR3 is built from 14 residues. Trimming cost V 5 bases and J 2 bases, with 13 bases left between them. CDR3 amino acids: CASSHPGGTYEQYF. In DNA form, the CDR3 reads TGTGCCAGCAGTCACCCAGGGGGGACCTACGAGCAGTACTTC.

The chain uses TRBV2 and TRBJ2-1, with 8 bases fitting TRBD2. The CDR3 spans 14 residues. Per the germline V gene, CDR1 is SNHLY and CDR2 is FYNNEI. V was clipped by 7 bases and J by 5 bases; unmatched bases: 7. CDR3 bases: TGTGCCAGCAATCGGTTACTAGCGGACAATGAGCAGTTCTTC. Protein sequence: CASNRLLADNEQFF.

The chain carries TRBV5-1 and TRBJ1-3; TRBD1 might be the D (5 bases). The CDR3 is 15 residues long. Germline V CDR1 and CDR2: SGHRS, YFSETQ. V was shortened by 1 base and J by 8 bases, with 16 bases between the two germline ends. The CDR3 reads CASSLNGGEVDTIYF. Here the CDR3 DNA reads TGCGCCAGCAGCTTGAACGGGGGAGAGGTCGACACCATATATTTT.

The chain joins TRBV7-2 to TRBJ1-1; TRBD1 aligns across 8 bases. Germline values: CDR1 SGHTA, CDR2 FQGNSA. V lost 4 bases to trimming and J lost 0 bases; unmatched junction nucleotides: 13. This CDR3 spans 18 amino acids. Here the CDR3 reads CASSSPIQGGMVNTEAFF. DNA of the CDR3: TGTGCCAGCAGCTCTCCTATACAGGGGGGGATGGTGAACACTGAAGCTTTCTTT.

This clonotype was seen more than once but under ten times. The rearrangement uses TRBV12-3 or TRBV12-4 and TRBJ2-5, with no clear D. The CDR3 consists of 15 residues. Trimming took off 3 bases at V and 3 bases at J, with 14 bases between the two ends. The CDR3 is CASSLFVLGKETQYF. The CDR3 nucleotides read TGTGCCAGCAGTTTGTTTGTCCTGGGCAAAGAGACCCAGTACTTC.

In its sample, this clonotype was seen a few times. V gene TRBV9 combines with J gene TRBJ1-6; no clear D gene. The germline gives CDR1 SGDLS, CDR2 YYNGEE. The CDR3 consists of 17 residues. V dropped 0 bases and J dropped 0 bases, with 10 bases sitting between them. CDR3 nucleotides: TGTGCCAGCAGCGTAGGGGTACCGAGCTCCTATAATTCACCCCTCCACTTT. Protein: CASSVGVPSSYNSPLHF.

A remark on this clonotype: An end of the junction does not agree with germline; a read error may underlie this. The chain uses TRBV5-1 and TRBJ2-1; no clear D gene. The CDR3 covers 8 residues. The V gene's germline CDR1 is SGHRS and CDR2 YFSETQ. The CDR3 nucleotides are TGCGCCAGCAATGGGCAGTTCTTC. Encoded protein: CASNGQFF.

The rearrangement links TRBV2 to TRBJ1-4, with D hard to call. This CDR3 spans 11 amino acids. Germline V gene sequence: CDR1 SNHLY, CDR2 FYNNEI. The ends were cut back, 3 bases at V and 7 bases at J, with 3 bases in the middle. CDR3 DNA: TGTGCCAGCAGTGACGGTGAAAAACTGTTTTTT. It is translated as CASSDGEKLFF.

This clonotype was picked up a small number of times. J is TRBJ2-7 and V is TRBV25-1; the D is unclear. The CDR3 has 11 residues. The V and J ends lost 10 bases and 10 bases respectively, with 17 bases between them. Germline loops: CDR1 MGHDK, CDR2 SYGVNS. Here the CDR3 DNA reads TGTGCCATTCAGGTTGGGCCAGCTCAGTACTTC. It is translated as CAIQVGPAQYF.

This clonotype was seen a few times. The CDR3 nucleotides are TGTGCCAGCAGTTACGGAATACAACAAGGAAGGGGGGCGACTAACTATGGCTACACCTTC. Encoded protein: CASSYGIQQGRGATNYGYTF. V usage is TRBV6-5 and J usage is TRBJ1-2; possibly TRBD1 for D (6 bases). Per germline, CDR1 MNHEY and CDR2 SVGAGI. The V and J ends lost 2 bases and 0 bases respectively, with 25 bases between them. CDR3 length equals 20 residues.

This clonotype was counted between two and nine times. This chain links TRBV4-3 with TRBJ1-1, with 8 bases identical to TRBD1. The CDR3 is made up of 15 amino acids. V dropped 2 bases and J dropped 0; count of bases not matched to a gene: 2. CDR1 is LGHNA, CDR2 YSLEER, per germline. The CDR3 spells CASSQRTGMNTEAFF. Written as DNA, the CDR3 is TGCGCCAGCAGCCAAAGGACAGGGATGAACACTGAAGCTTTCTTT.

CDR3: CSANLGFYGYTF. DNA for the CDR3: TGCAGTGCTAACTTGGGCTTCTATGGCTACACCTTC. This sequence joins TRBV20-1 and TRBJ1-2; D is unresolved. Trimming left V 4 bases short and J 4 bases short, with 10 bases between. The length of the CDR3 is 12 residues. The germline gives CDR1 DFQATT, CDR2 SNEGSKA (reference sequence).

Only a few counts were recorded for this clonotype. The gene calls are TRBV10-1 and TRBJ2-7, with 8 bases lining up with TRBD2. V gave up 3 bases and J gave up 4 bases; unmatched junction bases: 8. The CDR3 runs to 15 residues. Looked up from germline, CDR1 is WNHNN and CDR2 is SYGVQD (reference sequence). DNA for the CDR3: TGCGCCAGCAGTGATCAGACTAGCGACTTTTACGAGCAGTACTTC. Its protein is CASSDQTSDFYEQYF.

The J gene is TRBJ1-2, the V gene TRBV6-1; D unclear. The V and J ends lost 3 bases and 0 bases respectively, with 11 bases between them. Germline V gene data show CDR1 as MNHNS and CDR2 as SASEGT. This CDR3 contains 15 residues. The CDR3 loop is CASSEFGDSNYGYTF. The CDR3 nucleotides are TGTGCCAGCAGTGAGTTCGGGGATTCTAACTATGGCTACACCTTC.

The chain uses TRBV4-3 and TRBJ1-2; no definite D call. The germline V and J ends were trimmed by 0 bases and 4 bases, with 12 bases remaining between them. Germline CDR1 LGHNA, CDR2 YSLEER. The CDR3 spans 15 residues. The chain's CDR3 is CASSQESDLLYGYTF. Here the CDR3 DNA reads TGCGCCAGCAGCCAAGAGTCGGACTTACTCTATGGCTACACCTTC.

The table lists this clonotype with a few counts. J is TRBJ2-5 and V is TRBV7-2; the match to TRBD2 covers 8 bases. The DNA end lines up better with TRBJ2-1; the J call may be wrong. Germline V gives CDR1 SGHTA, CDR2 FQGNSA. This CDR3 comprises 16 residues. The CDR3 DNA reads as TGTGCCAGCAGCTTACCGGGACTAGGAACAAACAATGAGCAGTTCTTC. Residues: CASSLPGLGTNNEQFF.